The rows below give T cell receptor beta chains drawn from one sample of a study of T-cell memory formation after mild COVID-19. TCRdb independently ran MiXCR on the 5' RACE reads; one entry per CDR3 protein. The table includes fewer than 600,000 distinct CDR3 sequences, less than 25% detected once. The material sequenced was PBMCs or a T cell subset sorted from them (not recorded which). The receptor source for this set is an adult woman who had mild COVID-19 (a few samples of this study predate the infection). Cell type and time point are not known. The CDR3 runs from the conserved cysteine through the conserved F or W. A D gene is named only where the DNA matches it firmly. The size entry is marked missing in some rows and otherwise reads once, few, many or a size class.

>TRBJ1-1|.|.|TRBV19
CASSIYGTLYTEAFF
TGTGCCAGTAGTATTTATGGGACACTTTACACTGAAGCTTTCTTT
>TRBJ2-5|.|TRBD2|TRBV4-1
CASSQDRLAAKLTQETQYF
TGCGCCAGCAGCCAAGATCGGCTAGCGGCAAAATTGACTCAAGAGACCCAGTACTTC
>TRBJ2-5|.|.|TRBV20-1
CSARNFGAQETQYF
TGCAGTGCTAGAAATTTCGGGGCCCAAGAGACCCAGTACTTC
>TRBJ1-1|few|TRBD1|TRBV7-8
CASSSYPGQGVSAFF
TGTGCCAGCAGCTCATACCCGGGACAGGGGGTCTCAGCTTTCTTT
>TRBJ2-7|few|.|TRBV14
CASSQAGGTAYEQYF
TGTGCCAGCAGCCAAGCCGGGGGAACTGCCTACGAGCAGTACTTC
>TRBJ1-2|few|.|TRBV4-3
CASSQDLQGNYGYTF
TGCGCCAGCAGCCAAGATCTTCAGGGGAACTATGGCTACACCTTC
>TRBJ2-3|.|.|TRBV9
CASSSQLDTQYF
TGTGCCAGCAGCTCACAGTTGGATACGCAGTATTTT
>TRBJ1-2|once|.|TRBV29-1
CSVSGIGGYGYTF
TGCAGCGTTTCAGGGATTGGAGGCTATGGCTACACCTTC
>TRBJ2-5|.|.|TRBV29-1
CSRGRQETQYF
TGCAGCAGGGGGAGACAAGAGACCCAGTACTTC
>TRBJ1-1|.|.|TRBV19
CASSPGRGMAFF
TGTGCCAGTAGTCCTGGGAGGGGAATGGCTTTCTTT
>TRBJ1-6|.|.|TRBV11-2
CASSSDLLALHF
TGTGCCAGCAGCTCCGACCTCCTAGCCCTCCACTTT
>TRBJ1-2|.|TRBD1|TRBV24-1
CATSDQRTGYGYTF
TGTGCCACCAGTGACCAACGGACAGGCTATGGCTACACCTTC
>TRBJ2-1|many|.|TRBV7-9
CASSSRDGSSYNEQFF
TGTGCCAGCAGCTCTCGGGACGGGAGCTCCTACAATGAGCAGTTCTTC
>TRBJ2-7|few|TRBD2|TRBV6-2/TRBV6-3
CASRTSSYEQYF
TGTGCCAGCCGGACTAGTTCCTACGAGCAGTACTTC
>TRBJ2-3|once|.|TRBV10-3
CAIKEVWSDTQYF
TGTGCCATCAAGGAGGTGTGGTCAGATACGCAGTATTTT
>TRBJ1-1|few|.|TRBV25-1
CASSEEGRGKTEAFF
TGTGCCAGCAGTGAGGAGGGTAGGGGGAAGACTGAAGCTTTCTTT
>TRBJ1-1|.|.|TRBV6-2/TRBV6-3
CASSPPLTEAFF
TGTGCCAGCAGCCCCCCTCTAACTGAAGCTTTCTTT
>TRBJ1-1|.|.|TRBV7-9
CASSPHGQKNTEAFF
TGTGCCAGCAGCCCGCACGGACAGAAGAACACTGAAGCTTTCTTT
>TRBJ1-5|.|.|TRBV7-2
CASREQRNQPQHF
TGTGCCAGCAGGGAACAGCGCAATCAGCCCCAGCATTTT
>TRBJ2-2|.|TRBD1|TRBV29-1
CSVRGGAGTGELFF
TGCAGCGTTAGAGGGGGCGCCGGCACCGGGGAGCTGTTTTTT
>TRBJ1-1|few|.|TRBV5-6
CASSLFSQQPQGTEAFF
TGTGCCAGCAGCTTGTTTTCCCAACAGCCCCAAGGTACTGAAGCTTTCTTT
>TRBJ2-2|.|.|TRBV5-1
CASSLSHNTGELFF
TGCGCCAGCAGCTTGTCTCACAACACCGGGGAGCTGTTTTTT